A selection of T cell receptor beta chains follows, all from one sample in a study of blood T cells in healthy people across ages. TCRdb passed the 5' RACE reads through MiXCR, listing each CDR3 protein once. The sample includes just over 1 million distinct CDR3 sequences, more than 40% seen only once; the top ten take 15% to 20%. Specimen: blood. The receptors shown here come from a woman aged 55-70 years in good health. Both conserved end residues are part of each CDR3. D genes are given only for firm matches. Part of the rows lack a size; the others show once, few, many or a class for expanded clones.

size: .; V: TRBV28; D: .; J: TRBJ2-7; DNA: TGTGCCAGCAGCCCGGGGGAGATTTGGGGTGCCTACAATGAGCAGTACTTC; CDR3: CASSPGEIWGAYNEQYF
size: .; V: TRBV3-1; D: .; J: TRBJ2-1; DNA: TGTGCCAGCAGTCGAAACAGGGTAAGGGACAATGAGCAGTTCTTC; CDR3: CASSRNRVRDNEQFF
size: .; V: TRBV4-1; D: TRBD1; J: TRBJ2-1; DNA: TGCGCCAGCAGCCAAGATGTTACAGGGGGGTACAATGAGCAGTTCTTC; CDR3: CASSQDVTGGYNEQFF
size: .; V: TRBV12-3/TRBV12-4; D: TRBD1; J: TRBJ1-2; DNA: TGTGCCAGCAGTTTAGTGCTACGGGACAGGGGGTATGGCTACACCTTC; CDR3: CASSLVLRDRGYGYTF
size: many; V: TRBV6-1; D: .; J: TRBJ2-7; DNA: TGTGCCAGCAGTGAACATCCAGGGACCGAGCAGTACTTC; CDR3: CASSEHPGTEQYF
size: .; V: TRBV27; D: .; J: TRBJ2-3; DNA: TGTGCCAGCAGTTCCCCGGTGAGAGGCACAGATACGCAGTATTTT; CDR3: CASSSPVRGTDTQYF
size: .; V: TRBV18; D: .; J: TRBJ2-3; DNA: TGTGCCAGCTCACCGGAGGCGGGACCTTCTTTTAGCACAGATACGCAGTATTTT; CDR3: CASSPEAGPSFSTDTQYF
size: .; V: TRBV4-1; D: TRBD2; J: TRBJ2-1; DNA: TGCGCCAGCAGCCAAGTTGATGGGACTAGCGGGATTAATGAGCAGTTCTTC; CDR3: CASSQVDGTSGINEQFF
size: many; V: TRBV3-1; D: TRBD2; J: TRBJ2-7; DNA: TGTGCCAGCAGCCAAGGGACTAGCGGCCCCTACGAGCAGTACTTC; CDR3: CASSQGTSGPYEQYF
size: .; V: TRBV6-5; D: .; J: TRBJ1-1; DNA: TGTGCCAGCATCACGCCGGGGAACACTGAAGCTTTCTTT; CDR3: CASITPGNTEAFF
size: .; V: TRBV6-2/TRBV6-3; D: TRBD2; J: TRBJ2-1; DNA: TGTGCCAGCAGTTCTCTAGCGGGAGGGTTCAATGAGCAGTTCTTC; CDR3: CASSSLAGGFNEQFF
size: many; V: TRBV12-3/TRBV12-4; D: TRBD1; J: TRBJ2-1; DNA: TGTGCCAGCAGTTCCCAGGGGGCCTACAATGAGCAGTTCTTC; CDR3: CASSSQGAYNEQFF
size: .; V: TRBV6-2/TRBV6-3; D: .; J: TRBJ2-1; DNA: TGTGCCAGCAGTGACCGGACTCACAATGAGCAGTTCTTC; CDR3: CASSDRTHNEQFF
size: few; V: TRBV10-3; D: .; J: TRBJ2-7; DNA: TGTGCCACCGGCGAAGTCTACGAGCAGTACTTC; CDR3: CATGEVYEQYF
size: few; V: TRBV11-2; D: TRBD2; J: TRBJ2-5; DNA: TGTGCCAGCAGCTTCGGTCTAGCGGGAGTAGGGGAGCAGTACTTC; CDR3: CASSFGLAGVGEQYF
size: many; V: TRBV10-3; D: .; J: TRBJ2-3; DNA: TGTGCCACCGCGGGTGTCGGCACAGATACGCAGTATTTT; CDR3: CATAGVGTDTQYF
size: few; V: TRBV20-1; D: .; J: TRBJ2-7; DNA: TGCAGTGCTAGAATCGTAGGGAAGGGGACATCCTACGAGCAGTACTTC; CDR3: CSARIVGKGTSYEQYF
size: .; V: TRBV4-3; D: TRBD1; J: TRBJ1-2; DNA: TGCGCCTGCAGCCAAGATACAGGGGGATTCTATGGCTACACCTTC; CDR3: CACSQDTGGFYGYTF
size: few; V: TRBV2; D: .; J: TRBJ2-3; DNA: TGTGCCAGCAGCTACCGGGCGCGTGGCGGCACAGATACGCAGTATTTT; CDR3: CASSYRARGGTDTQYF
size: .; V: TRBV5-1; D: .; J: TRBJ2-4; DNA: TGCGCCAGCAGCCCTGGGGTGGGGAAAAACATTCAGTACTTC; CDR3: CASSPGVGKNIQYF
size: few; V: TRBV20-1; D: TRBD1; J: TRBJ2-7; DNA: TGCAGTGCTAGAGTCCACAGGGGGCAGGAAGAGCAGTACTTC; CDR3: CSARVHRGQEEQYF
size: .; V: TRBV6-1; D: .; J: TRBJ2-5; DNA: TGTGCCAGCGAGAGGGGGATACGAGAGACCCAGTACTTC; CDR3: CASERGIRETQYF
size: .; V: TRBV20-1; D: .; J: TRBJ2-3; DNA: TGCAGTGCTAAGGGGACCACCACAGATACGCAGTATTTT; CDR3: CSAKGTTTDTQYF
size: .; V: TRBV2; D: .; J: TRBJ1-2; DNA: TGTGCCAGCAGTGATTTCCTGGTGAATGGCTACACCTTC; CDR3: CASSDFLVNGYTF
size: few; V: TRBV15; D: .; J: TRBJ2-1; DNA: TGTGCCACCAGCAGAGATGGGCTAGCGAACCTTATAAATGAGCAGTTCTTC; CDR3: CATSRDGLANLINEQFF
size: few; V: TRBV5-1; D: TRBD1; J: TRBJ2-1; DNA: TGCGCCAGCAGCGTAACCGGGACAGGGAAGAACAATGAGCAGTTCTTC; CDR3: CASSVTGTGKNNEQFF
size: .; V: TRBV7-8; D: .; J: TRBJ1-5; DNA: TGTGCCAGCAGCCCCAGGGAGGACTGGGGCAATCAGCCCCAGCATTTT; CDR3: CASSPREDWGNQPQHF
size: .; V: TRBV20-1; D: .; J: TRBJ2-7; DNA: TGCAGTGCTAGAGATCGGGCTTTCTCCTACGAGCAGTACTTC; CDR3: CSARDRAFSYEQYF
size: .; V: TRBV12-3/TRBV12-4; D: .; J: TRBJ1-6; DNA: TGTGCCAGCAGCAGGACGGGGAGCAGGTCACCCCTCCACTTT; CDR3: CASSRTGSRSPLHF
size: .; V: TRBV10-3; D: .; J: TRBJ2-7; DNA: TGTGCCATCGGAGGGTTATCAACCTACGAGCAGTACTTC; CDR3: CAIGGLSTYEQYF
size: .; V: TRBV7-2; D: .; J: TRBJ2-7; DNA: TGTGCCAGCAGCCTCCGAATCACGGAGAGGTCCTACGAGCAGTACTTC; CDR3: CASSLRITERSYEQYF
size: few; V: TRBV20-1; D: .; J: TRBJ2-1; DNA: TGCAGTGCTAGAGATCTTTCTAGCGAAAATGAGCAGTTCTTC; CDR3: CSARDLSSENEQFF
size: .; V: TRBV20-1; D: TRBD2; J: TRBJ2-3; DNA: TGCAGTGCTAGCGGTGCGGGGACTAGCGGGAGTCGGGGCACAGATACGCAGTATTTT; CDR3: CSASGAGTSGSRGTDTQYF
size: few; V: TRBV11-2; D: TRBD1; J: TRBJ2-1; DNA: TGTGCCAGCAGCTTAGTCCCGGACAGGATGACAAATGAGCAGTTCTTC; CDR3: CASSLVPDRMTNEQFF
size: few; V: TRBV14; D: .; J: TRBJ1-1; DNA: TGTGCCAGCAGCCAGAGCCGCGGGTCCACTGAAGCTTTCTTT; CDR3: CASSQSRGSTEAFF
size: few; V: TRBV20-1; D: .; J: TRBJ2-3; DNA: TGCAGTGTTGCCGAGCTCACAGATACGCAGTATTTT; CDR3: CSVAELTDTQYF
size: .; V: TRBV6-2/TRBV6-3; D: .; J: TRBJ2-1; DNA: TGTGCCACTCACTCGGGGCGCAATGAGCAGTTCTTC; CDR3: CATHSGRNEQFF
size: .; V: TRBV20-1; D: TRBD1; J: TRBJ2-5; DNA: TGCAGTGCTAGTCCCGGGACAGGGGAGCAGTACTTC; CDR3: CSASPGTGEQYF
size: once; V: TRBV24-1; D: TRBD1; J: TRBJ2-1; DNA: TGTGCCACCAGTGTCGGGACAGGGAGAATCGCGGGCCATAATGAGCAGTTCTTC; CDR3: CATSVGTGRIAGHNEQFF
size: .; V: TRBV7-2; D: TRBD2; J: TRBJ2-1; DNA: TGTGCCAGCAGCTCCCGTCTGGCGGGAGGGTTCTACAATGAGCAGTTCTTC; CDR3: CASSSRLAGGFYNEQFF
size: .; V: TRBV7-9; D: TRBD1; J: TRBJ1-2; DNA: TGTGCCAGCAGCTGGGGACAGGGTTCGTATGGCTACACCTTC; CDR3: CASSWGQGSYGYTF
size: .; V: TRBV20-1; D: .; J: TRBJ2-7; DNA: TGCAGTGCTAGATCCCAGACGGACGAGCAGTACTTC; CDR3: CSARSQTDEQYF
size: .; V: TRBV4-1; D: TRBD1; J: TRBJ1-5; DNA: TGCGCCAGCAGCTGGGACAGGGACCCCAATCAGCCCCAGCATTTT; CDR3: CASSWDRDPNQPQHF
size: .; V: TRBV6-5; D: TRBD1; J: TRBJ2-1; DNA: TGTGCCAGCAGTTACGGGACAGGGCCCTACAATGAGCAGTTCTTC; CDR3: CASSYGTGPYNEQFF
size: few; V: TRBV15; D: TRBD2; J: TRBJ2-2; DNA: TGTGCCACCAGCTGGGGACTAGTAAGAGGCGGGGAGCTGTTTTTT; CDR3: CATSWGLVRGGELFF
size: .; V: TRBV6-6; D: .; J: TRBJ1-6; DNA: TGTGCCAGCAGGTCCTCGGGATTGGGGTCACCCCTCCACTTT; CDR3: CASRSSGLGSPLHF
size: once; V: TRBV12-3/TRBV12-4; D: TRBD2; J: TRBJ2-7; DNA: TGTGCCAGCAGTCCGAACCTAGCGTCGGGAGGCTCCTACGAGCAGTACTTC; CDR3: CASSPNLASGGSYEQYF
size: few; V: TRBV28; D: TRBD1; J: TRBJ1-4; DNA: TGTGCCAGCAGTTTACAAGCCCGGGACAGGGGGCGAAGGGATGAAAAACTGTTTTTT; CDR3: CASSLQARDRGRRDEKLFF
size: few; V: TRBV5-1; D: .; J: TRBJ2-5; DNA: TGCGCCAGCAGCTGGGGGACGCGCGTTCAAGAGACCCAGTACTTC; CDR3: CASSWGTRVQETQYF
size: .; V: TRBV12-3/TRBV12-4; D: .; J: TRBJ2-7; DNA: TGTGCCAGCAGTTTAGACCCTGGCAGGCGTAACTACGAGCAGTACTTC; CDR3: CASSLDPGRRNYEQYF
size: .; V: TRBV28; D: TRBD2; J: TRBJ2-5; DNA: TGTGCCAGCAGTTTCTCTAGCGGGAGGGCCAATGAGCGGTACTTC; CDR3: CASSFSSGRANERYF
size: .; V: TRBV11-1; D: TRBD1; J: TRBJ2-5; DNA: TGTGCCAGCAGCGCCACTCGGGGGACAGGAGAGACCCAGTACTTC; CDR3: CASSATRGTGETQYF
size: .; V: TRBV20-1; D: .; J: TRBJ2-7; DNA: TGCAGTGCGACCGAGGGGGGCTACGAGCAGTACTTC; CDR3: CSATEGGYEQYF